Given below is one T cell receptor (beta chain) in context. What it binds is unknown. CDR1 is SNHLY, CDR2 FYNNEI, per germline. CDR3 length: 15 amino acids. Trimming took off 2 bases at V and 2 bases at J, with 12 bases between the two ends. Repertoires were generated with immunoSEQ multiplex PCR, while TCRdb's copy carries only in-frame clones and drops some. The sample yields approximately 70,000 clones, roughly 75% seen once. The sample comes from a study of T cell responses to AZD1222 COVID-19 vaccine. Study conclusions and caveats: Just a handful of people given AZD1222 tested seropositive at baseline. With dominance at 160-218 and 743-854, vaccine-associated CD4 TCRs spanned spike. The study sampled repertoires only after the peak T cell response. Possibly, clonal diversity was underestimated; donors were largely white British and included more females.

This material consisted of peripheral blood, taken 28 days after the second AZD1222 dose. The TCR comes from an adult who received the AZD1222 COVID-19 vaccine. The genes are TRBV2 and TRBJ2-5, with D possibly matching TRBD1 (6 bases). CDR3 in amino acids: CASSETRGGQETQYF. CDR3 sequence (DNA): TGTGCCAGCAGTGAAACCAGGGGCGGTCAAGAGACCCAGTACTTC.